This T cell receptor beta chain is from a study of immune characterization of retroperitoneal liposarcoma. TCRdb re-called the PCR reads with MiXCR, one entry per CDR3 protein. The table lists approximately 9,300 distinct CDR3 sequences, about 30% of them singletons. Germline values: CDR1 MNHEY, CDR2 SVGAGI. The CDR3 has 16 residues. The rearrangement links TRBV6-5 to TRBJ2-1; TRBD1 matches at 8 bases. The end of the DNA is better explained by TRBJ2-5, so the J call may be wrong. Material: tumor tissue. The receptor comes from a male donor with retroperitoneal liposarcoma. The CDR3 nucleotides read TGTGCCAGCAGTTACTCGCCGACAGGGGCCGGGGAGACCCAGTACTTC. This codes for CASSYSPTGAGETQYF.